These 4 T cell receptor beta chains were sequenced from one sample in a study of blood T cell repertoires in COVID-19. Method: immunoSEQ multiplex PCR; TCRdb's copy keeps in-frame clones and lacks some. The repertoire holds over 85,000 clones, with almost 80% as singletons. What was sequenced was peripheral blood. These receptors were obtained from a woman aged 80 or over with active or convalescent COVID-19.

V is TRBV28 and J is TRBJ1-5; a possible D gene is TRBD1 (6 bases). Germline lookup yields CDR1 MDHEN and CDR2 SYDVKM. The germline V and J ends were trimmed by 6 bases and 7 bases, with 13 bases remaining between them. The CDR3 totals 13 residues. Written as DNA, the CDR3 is TGTGCCAGCAGGCGGCAGGGGTCGCAGCCCCAGCATTTT. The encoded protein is CASRRQGSQPQHF.

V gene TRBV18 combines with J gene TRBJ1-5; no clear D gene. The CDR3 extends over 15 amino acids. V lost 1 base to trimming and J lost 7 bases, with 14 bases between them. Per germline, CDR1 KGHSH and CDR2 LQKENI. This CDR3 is CASSPQFLARQPQHF. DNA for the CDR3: TGTGCCAGCTCACCACAATTCTTGGCGAGGCAGCCCCAGCATTTT. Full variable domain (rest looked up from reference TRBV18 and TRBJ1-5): NAGVMQNPRHLVRRRGQEARLRCSPMKGHSHVYWYRQLPEEGLKFMVYLQKENIIDESGMPKERFSAEFPKEGPSILRIQQVVRGDSAAYFCASSPQFLARQPQHFGDGTRLSIL.

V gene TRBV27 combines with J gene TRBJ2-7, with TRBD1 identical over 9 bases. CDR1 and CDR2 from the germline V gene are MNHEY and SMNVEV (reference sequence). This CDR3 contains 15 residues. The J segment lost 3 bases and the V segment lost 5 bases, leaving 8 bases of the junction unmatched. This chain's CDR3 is CASSPSTTGGYEQYF. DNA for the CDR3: TGTGCCAGCAGTCCCTCAACGACAGGGGGCTACGAGCAGTACTTC.

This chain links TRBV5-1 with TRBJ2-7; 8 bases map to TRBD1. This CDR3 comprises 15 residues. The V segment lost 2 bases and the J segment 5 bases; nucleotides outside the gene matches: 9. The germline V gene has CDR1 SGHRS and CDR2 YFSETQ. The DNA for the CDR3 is TGCGCCAGCAGCTTAATCGGACAGGGTTCTAACGAGCAGTACTTC. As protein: CASSLIGQGSNEQYF.